Listed below are T cell receptor beta chains from one sample, sequenced in a study of T cells in Graves' hyperthyroidism and ophthalmopathy. TCRdb analysed the multiplex PCR reads with MiXCR anew, one entry per CDR3 protein. Of approximately 700,000 distinct CDR3 sequences listed, about 17% are singletons. The sample was blood. Receptors were obtained from a man aged 18 to 30 with Graves' hyperthyroidism. CDR3s include the opening cysteine and the closing phenylalanine or tryptophan. Clone size is shown for a subset of rows, as once, few, many or a class of expanded clone.

v_call	clone_size	cdr3_aa
TRBV6-6	.	CASSYSGLAGGEQFF
TRBV5-1	few	CASSLSTAHSGNTIYF
TRBV18	few	CASSPAGREQYF
TRBV12-3/TRBV12-4	.	CASSFTSGTGEQYF
TRBV7-3	.	CASSLGGGAQFF
TRBV7-6	.	CASSLGGVTADTQYF
TRBV6-2/TRBV6-3	.	CASGSGLRFYNEQFF
TRBV5-1	many	CASSFRVNTGELFF
TRBV12-3/TRBV12-4	many	CASSETGGMEAFF
TRBV28	.	CASSTSGVSVGELFF
TRBV30	many	CAWSQTAEAAYNEQFF
TRBV20-1	.	CSASPQGVGNQPQHF
TRBV18	once	CASSPRTGGNTTNEKLFF
TRBV6-4	.	CASSVARGGYNEQFF
TRBV4-1	.	CASSQEDYNQPQHF
TRBV11-2	.	CASSLDRDSTEAFF
TRBV6-2/TRBV6-3	.	CASSYSSGQRIPDTQYF
TRBV7-9	few	CASSPSGVHEQYF
TRBV29-1	few	CSVVPAWSGNNEQFF
TRBV6-1	few	CASSEGLAGAEDTQYF
TRBV20-1	few	CSARGTSFFYEQYF
TRBV5-5	many	CASRMVAEQYF
TRBV28	many	CASRLPTRGGEMSGANVLTF
TRBV5-6	few	CASSVVQGGFTEAFF
TRBV5-8	.	CASSFGLAVRGELFF
TRBV2	few	CASHGDSADSPLHF
TRBV27	.	CAPTEREGGRTDTQYF
TRBV5-6	.	CASSSKTRSNSYNEQFF
TRBV4-1	.	CASSQASLAGPNEQFF
TRBV7-2	few	CASSRSGFSNQPQHF
TRBV19	.	CASSPRGPQDEQFF
TRBV4-3	.	CASSRVDRVGETQYF